The 17 T cell receptor beta chains given below trace back to one sample, sequenced in a study of OX40 agonist ivuxolimab in advanced cancers. The method was immunoSEQ multiplex PCR; TCRdb's version includes in-frame clones alone and lacks a portion of them. The sample has roughly 68,000 clones, roughly nine tenths seen once; the top ten hold roughly an eighth. Sequencing was performed on CD4+ or CD8+ T cells sorted from blood, taken in a trial of the OX40 agonist ivuxolimab. The receptors were sampled from an adult with an advanced solid tumor such as melanoma, head and neck, liver or kidney cancer.

The CDR3 spells CASSEALKDIRDYGYTF. The CDR3 nucleotides read TGTGCCAGCAGTGAAGCGCTCAAGGACATCCGGGACTATGGCTACACCTTC. The chain joins TRBV6-1 to TRBJ1-2; D perhaps matches TRBD1 (5 bases). V was cut by 0 bases and J by 3 bases, with 17 bases left in between. The germline gives CDR1 MNHNS, CDR2 SASEGT. CDR3 length: 17 residues.

V is TRBV7-6 and J is TRBJ2-7; 10 bases line up with TRBD2. The CDR3 covers 15 residues. The germline CDR1 and CDR2 sequences are SGHVS and FNYEAQ. V shed 1 base, J shed 7 bases, and the junction held 7 bases outside the gene matches. DNA for the CDR3: TGTGCCAGCAGCTTAGAAGGAGCGGGGGGGAGGGAGCAGTACTTC. Its translation is CASSLEGAGGREQYF.

This chain links TRBV28 with TRBJ2-1, with D perhaps TRBD1 (5 bases). Germline V lookup: CDR1 MDHEN, CDR2 SYDVKM. The CDR3 has 12 amino acids. The ends were cut back, 7 bases at V and 12 bases at J, with 16 bases in the middle. The CDR3 sequence: CASTQPGSGQFF. The CDR3 region has the DNA TGTGCCAGCACGCAGCCAGGGTCGGGGCAGTTCTTC.

This clone has just a few counts. The chain's CDR3 is CASSGTDNYGYTF. The CDR3 nucleotides are TGTGCCAGCAGTGGGACGGATAACTATGGCTACACCTTC. The chain combines TRBV2 with TRBJ1-2; D is unresolved. V was clipped by 4 bases and J by 1 base, with 7 bases between them. CDR1 and CDR2 (germline): SNHLY, FYNNEI. This CDR3 comprises 13 residues.

The V call is TRBV9, the J call TRBJ2-2, with no clear D. V was pared by 0 bases and J by 3 bases, with 12 bases between. The germline V gene encodes CDR1 SGDLS and CDR2 YYNGEE. There are 16 residues in the CDR3. DNA for the CDR3: TGTGCCAGCAGCGTAGCTTCGAGCGCGTACACCGGGGAGCTGTTTTTT. It is translated as CASSVASSAYTGELFF.

V and J are TRBV10-3 and TRBJ2-1, with 10 positions matching TRBD2. V dropped 6 bases and J dropped 10; count of bases not matched to a gene: 3. Germline V gene sequence: CDR1 ENHRY, CDR2 SYGVKD. This CDR3 region has 12 residues. The CDR3 is CAIRATSGEQFF. The CDR3, as DNA: TGTGCCATCAGGGCGACTAGCGGGGAGCAGTTCTTC.

The CDR3 region has the DNA TGTGCCAGTAGTATAGCCCATGGCACTGAAGCTTTCTTT. It is translated as CASSIAHGTEAFF. The chain combines TRBV19 with TRBJ1-1; D gene ambiguous. The germline CDR1 and CDR2 sequences are LNHDA and SQIVND (reference sequence). Trimming removed 1 base from V and 4 bases from J, with 7 bases in between. The CDR3 covers 13 residues.

V is TRBV27 and J is TRBJ2-1, with D tentatively TRBD2 (6 bases). Germline CDR1 MNHEY, CDR2 SMNVEV (reference sequence). The CDR3 extends over 13 amino acids. Trimming cost V 5 bases and J 7 bases, with 12 bases left between them. The DNA of the CDR3 is TGTGCCAGCAGTAGGAGGGTGGGGAATGAGCAGTTCTTC. Translating gives CASSRRVGNEQFF.

The chain is built from TRBV5-1 and TRBJ2-5; 11 bases are a match to TRBD2. The CDR3 is 13 residues long. Germline loops: CDR1 SGHRS, CDR2 YFSETQ. Trimming at V came to 5 bases and at J to 5 bases, leaving 2 bases not matched to a gene. CDR3 in amino acids: CASRASGRETQYF. In DNA, the CDR3 is TGCGCCAGCAGGGCTAGCGGGAGGGAGACCCAGTACTTC.

The J gene is TRBJ1-2, the V gene TRBV28; 11 nucleotides align to TRBD1. Germline V gives CDR1 MDHEN, CDR2 SYDVKM. V shed 6 bases, J shed 4 bases, and the junction held 7 bases outside the gene matches. The CDR3 consists of 15 residues. CDR3 sequence: CASSLGQGAIYGYTF. As DNA, the CDR3 is TGTGCCAGCAGCCTTGGACAGGGGGCGATCTATGGCTACACCTTC.

This clone was observed a few times. The chain employs TRBV7-3 and TRBJ2-1, with 9 bases matching TRBD2. Trimming at V came to 1 base and at J to 8 bases, leaving 9 bases not matched to a gene. The CDR3 is 16 residues long. The germline V gene encodes CDR1 SGHTA and CDR2 FQGTGA. The CDR3 protein is CASSLNPLSSGDEQFF. The DNA of the CDR3 is TGTGCCAGCAGCTTAAACCCACTATCTAGCGGGGATGAGCAGTTCTTC.

This clone occurred once. This chain joins TRBV19 and TRBJ1-5, with TRBD1 as a possible D gene (5 bases). The CDR3 extends over 17 amino acids. Germline assignment: CDR1 LNHDA and CDR2 SQIVND (reference sequence). V was cut by 5 bases and J by 0 bases, with 17 bases left in between. Here the CDR3 DNA reads TGTGCCAGTAGTTCCCGGGGAGGGGACTATAGCAATCAGCCCCAGCATTTT. Amino acids: CASSSRGGDYSNQPQHF.

The V gene is TRBV30, the J gene TRBJ2-7, with D hard to call. The V gene lost 5 bases and the J gene lost 1 base, with 12 bases spanning the gap. The V gene's germline CDR1 is GTSNPN and CDR2 SVGIG (reference sequence). CDR3 size: 13 residues. The CDR3 DNA sequence: TGTGCCTGGGATAGCTCGGAGTCCTACGAGCAGTACTTC. Translation: CAWDSSESYEQYF.

The CDR3 protein is CAWGTALGNEQYF. The CDR3 DNA is TGTGCCTGGGGTACGGCTTTAGGTAACGAGCAGTACTTC. The rearrangement links TRBV30 to TRBJ2-7; D is undetermined. From germline, CDR1 is GTSNPN and CDR2 SVGIG (reference sequence). This CDR3 is 13 amino acids long. Between the trimmed V and J ends, which lost 5 bases and 5 bases, there was a span of 16 bases.

This clone occurred once. The chain recombines TRBV9 with TRBJ2-7; D is possibly TRBD2 (6 bases). Trimming cost V 4 bases and J 3 bases, with 14 bases left between them. CDR3 size: 14 residues. Germline V gene data show CDR1 as SGDLS and CDR2 as YYNGEE. CDR3 in DNA: TGTGCCAGCAGCCCCCGAGGGCGGGACTACGAGCAGTACTTC. Translating it yields CASSPRGRDYEQYF.

The rearrangement joins TRBV9 to TRBJ2-1; 11 nucleotides agree with TRBD2. CDR3 size: 17 residues. Per germline, CDR1 SGDLS and CDR2 YYNGEE. The trim removed 4 bases at V and 8 bases at J, leaving 14 bases unmatched. The CDR3 region has the DNA TGTGCCAGCAGCCGATACGCACTAGCGGGGGCTGGCCATGAGCAGTTCTTC. Encoded protein: CASSRYALAGAGHEQFF.

J is TRBJ1-1 and V is TRBV13; possible D gene TRBD1, 5 bases. Trimming cost V 3 bases and J 10 bases, with 21 bases left between them. This CDR3 spans 15 amino acids. CDR1 and CDR2 (germline): PRHDT, FYEKMQ (reference sequence). For the CDR3, the DNA is TGTGCCAGCAGCTTCTGGGGCCCTCCTAAGTCCGGAGCTTTCTTT. It codes for CASSFWGPPKSGAFF. Variable domain in full (rest from reference TRBV13 and TRBJ1-1): AAGVIQSPRHLIKEKRETATLKCYPIPRHDTVYWYQQGPGQDPQFLISFYEKMQSDKGSIPDRFSAQQFSDYHSELNMSSLELGDSALYFCASSFWGPPKSGAFFGQGTRLTVV.